What follows describes a single T cell receptor beta chain. Its antigen is undetermined. It was with 60 Vbeta and 13 Jbeta primers that the PCR ran. Sequencing was performed with immunoSEQ multiplex PCR; in TCRdb, only in-frame clones are kept and a portion is missing. The profile shows around 100,000 clones, approximately 70% of them singletons. The record originates from a study of cytomegalovirus exposure and HLA in healthy donors. Study results and caveats: Analysis performed later found 16,951 TCR beta sequences associated with HLA alleles at 0.05 false discovery rate. Most TCRs appeared rarely, but some public TCRs recurred in many donors.

The CDR3 totals 16 residues. Trimming at V came to 7 bases and at J to 5 bases, leaving 10 bases not matched to a gene. The germline CDR1 and CDR2 sequences are MGHDK and SYGVNS. Sequenced material: PBMCs. The receptor was derived from a woman aged 18-29 years in good health and CMV-seropositive. The chain is built from TRBV25-1 and TRBJ2-2; 10 positions agree with TRBD1. The CDR3 region is CASTKTGTGVTGELFF. The CDR3 coding sequence is TGTGCCAGCACAAAAACCGGGACAGGGGTTACCGGGGAGCTGTTTTTT.